Presented here are 11 T cell receptor beta chains from one specimen sequenced in a study of T cell responses to AZD1222 COVID-19 vaccine. The method was immunoSEQ multiplex PCR; TCRdb's version includes in-frame clones alone and lacks a portion of them. The sample holds roughly 80,000 clones, over 75% seen once. Sample: peripheral blood, taken on day 0 of MenACWY control vaccination. Receptor source: an adult in good health.

This clone was picked up a small number of times. The genes are TRBV5-1 and TRBJ2-7; TRBD2 matches 7 bases. CDR1 is SGHRS, CDR2 YFSETQ, per germline. The CDR3 length is 13 residues. V lost 4 bases and J lost 2; bases outside the gene matches: 3. This chain's CDR3 is CASSPGLAYEQYF. The CDR3 nucleotides are TGCGCCAGCAGCCCCGGACTAGCCTACGAGCAGTACTTC.

The chain joins TRBV29-1 to TRBJ1-4, with D hard to call. CDR3 length equals 13 residues. The germline V and J ends were trimmed by 6 bases and 5 bases, with 13 bases remaining between them. The germline V gene encodes CDR1 SQVTM and CDR2 ANQGSEA. CDR3 DNA sequence: TGCAGCGTATACACCGGATGGAATGAAAAACTGTTTTTT. Translation: CSVYTGWNEKLFF.

The V gene is TRBV7-8, the J gene TRBJ1-2, with 9 bases fitting TRBD1. The V segment lost 5 bases and the J segment 4 bases; nucleotides outside the gene matches: 17. The length of the CDR3 is 18 residues. Germline V lookup: CDR1 SGHVS, CDR2 FQNEAQ. CDR3 region: CASSPRSSRTTGGYGYTF. CDR3 nucleotide sequence: TGTGCCAGCAGCCCCCGCTCATCTAGAACGACAGGGGGCTATGGCTACACCTTC.

The chain carries TRBV6-5 and TRBJ1-1, with TRBD1 identical over 7 bases. V gave up 8 bases and J gave up 0 bases; unmatched junction bases: 6. Germline assignment: CDR1 MNHEY and CDR2 SVGAGI. The CDR3 spans 14 residues. The CDR3: CASYQGGMNTEAFF. The CDR3 region has the DNA TGTGCCAGCTATCAGGGGGGGATGAACACTGAAGCTTTCTTT.

The rearrangement uses TRBV7-2 and TRBJ2-5; 11 bases fit TRBD2. V was pared by 5 bases and J by 7 bases, with 6 bases of the junction left unmatched. The CDR3 consists of 14 residues. Germline CDR1 is SGHTA and CDR2 is FQGNSA. The CDR3 reads CASSTTSGGGTQYF. Here the CDR3 DNA reads TGTGCCAGCAGCACTACTAGCGGGGGAGGGACCCAGTACTTC.

Concerning this clone itself: Germline and junction disagree at one end, which may indicate a read error. V and J are TRBV6-6 and TRBJ2-7, with 7 positions matching TRBD1. This CDR3 contains 12 residues. CDR1 and CDR2 (germline): MNHNY, SVGAGI (reference sequence). The CDR3 sequence: CASSSEPGTAPF. The CDR3 region has the DNA TGTGCCAGCAGTTCCGAACCCGGGACAGCCCCCTTC.

The V gene is TRBV28, the J gene TRBJ2-3; TRBD1 aligns across 9 bases. This CDR3 has 15 residues. Germline V gives CDR1 MDHEN, CDR2 SYDVKM. Germline trimming cut 6 bases from V and 3 bases from J; bases unmatched to any gene: 7. The CDR3 reads CASRPGGQGTDTQYF. CDR3 DNA sequence: TGTGCCAGCAGACCAGGGGGACAGGGAACAGATACGCAGTATTTT.

The V call is TRBV27, the J call TRBJ2-6; D is uncertain. Trimming pared 6 bases from V and 1 base from J, leaving 10 bases between. Germline loops: CDR1 MNHEY, CDR2 SMNVEV (reference sequence). This CDR3 is 15 amino acids long. The CDR3 loop reads CASRPYKSGANVLTF. CDR3 DNA: TGTGCCAGCAGACCCTACAAGTCTGGGGCCAACGTCCTGACTTTC.

The chain's CDR3 is CASSTGGGIGQPQHF. The CDR3, as DNA: TGTGCCAGTAGTACGGGGGGCGGAATAGGTCAGCCCCAGCATTTT. The chain joins TRBV19 to TRBJ1-5; perhaps TRBD1 as D (6 bases). Trimming took off 4 bases at V and 6 bases at J, with 16 bases between the two ends. Germline-derived CDR1 and CDR2 are LNHDA and SQIVND (reference sequence). The CDR3 loop spans 15 amino acids.

This clone was counted a single time. The V gene is TRBV7-9, the J gene TRBJ2-4; 8 bases match TRBD1. The germline CDR1 and CDR2 sequences are SEHNR and FQNEAQ (reference sequence). The CDR3 contains 15 residues. Losses at the gene ends were 1 base for V and 5 bases for J; bases not matched to a gene: 4. Here the CDR3 DNA reads TGTGCCAGCAGCTTAGTTACAGGGGGACAAAACATTCAGTACTTC. Residues: CASSLVTGGQNIQYF.

The chain links TRBV4-1 to TRBJ1-6, with a possible D match to TRBD1 (5 bases). Trimming left V 2 bases short and J 9 bases short, with 14 bases between. Germline CDR1 is MGHRA and CDR2 is YSYEKL. The length of the CDR3 is 15 residues. The CDR3 DNA is TGCGCCAGCAGCCAACCGACAGTAGGGACTTCACCCCTCCACTTT. Amino acids: CASSQPTVGTSPLHF.